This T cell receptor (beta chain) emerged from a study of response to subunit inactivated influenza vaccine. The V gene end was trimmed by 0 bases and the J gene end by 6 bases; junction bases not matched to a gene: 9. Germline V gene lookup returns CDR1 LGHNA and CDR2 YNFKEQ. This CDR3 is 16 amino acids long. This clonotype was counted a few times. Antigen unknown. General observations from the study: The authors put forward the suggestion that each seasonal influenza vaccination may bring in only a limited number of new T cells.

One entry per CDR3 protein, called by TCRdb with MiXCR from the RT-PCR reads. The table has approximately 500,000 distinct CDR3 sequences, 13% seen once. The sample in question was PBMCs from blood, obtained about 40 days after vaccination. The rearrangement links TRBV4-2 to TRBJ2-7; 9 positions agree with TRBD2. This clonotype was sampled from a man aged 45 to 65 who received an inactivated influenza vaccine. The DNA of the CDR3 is TGTGCCAGCAGCCAAGATCGTCCGCGGGGGGGTGGCGAGCAGTACTTC. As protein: CASSQDRPRGGGEQYF.